The clone carrying this T cell receptor beta chain was seen repeatedly, ten times or more. Its target is unknown. Barcoded TCR alpha and TCR beta cDNA libraries with UMIs came from 5'RACE using constant-segment primers. TCRdb re-called the 5' RACE reads through MiXCR, storing one row per CDR3 protein. Of fewer than 75,000 distinct CDR3 sequences listed, 10% to 15% are singletons. These data come from a study of T-cell memory formation after mild COVID-19. Study conclusions and caveats: Contracting clones, day 15 to 85, had balanced CD4/CD8, and later expanders favored CD4+. Chiefly within CM and EM were the contracting CD4+ clones; CD8+ ones were within EMRA.

The length of the CDR3 is 14 residues. Trimming cost V 6 bases and J 8 bases; bases outside gene matches: 8. Germline values: CDR1 MNHEY, CDR2 SVGEGT. The chain uses TRBV6-2 or TRBV6-3 and TRBJ2-1; 9 positions match TRBD2. The origin of this receptor is a man in his late teens or twenties who had mild COVID-19 (a few samples of this study predate the infection). Cell type and time point are not known. Sequenced sample: PBMCs or a T cell subset sorted from them (not recorded which). The CDR3 here is CASRRAGGSHEQFF. The CDR3 DNA follows: TGTGCCAGCAGACGAGCGGGGGGTAGCCATGAGCAGTTCTTC.